The present entry profiles one TCR beta chain with its context. Antigen specificity is unknown. This record comes from a study of STAT5B mutations in CD4+ large granular lymphocyte leukemia. General observations from the study: Compared with healthy controls (2/35), patient top clones favored TRBV06 (8/27).

TCRdb's copy holds only in-frame clones and misses some; the assay was immunoSEQ multiplex PCR. The sample consists of fewer than 50,000 clones, over 70% of them appearing once. Germline V gene sequence: CDR1 LNHNV, CDR2 YYDKDF (reference sequence). The CDR3 totals 16 residues. Trimming cost V 0 bases and J 1 base, with 9 bases left between them. The chain employs TRBV15 and TRBJ2-2; the D is unclear. What was sequenced was CD4+ T cells from blood buffy coats. The TCR originated in a human donor in good health. The CDR3 nucleotides are TGTGCCACCAGCAGAGAGTCGGGCAGGAACACCGGGGAGCTGTTTTTT. This gives the protein CATSRESGRNTGELFF.